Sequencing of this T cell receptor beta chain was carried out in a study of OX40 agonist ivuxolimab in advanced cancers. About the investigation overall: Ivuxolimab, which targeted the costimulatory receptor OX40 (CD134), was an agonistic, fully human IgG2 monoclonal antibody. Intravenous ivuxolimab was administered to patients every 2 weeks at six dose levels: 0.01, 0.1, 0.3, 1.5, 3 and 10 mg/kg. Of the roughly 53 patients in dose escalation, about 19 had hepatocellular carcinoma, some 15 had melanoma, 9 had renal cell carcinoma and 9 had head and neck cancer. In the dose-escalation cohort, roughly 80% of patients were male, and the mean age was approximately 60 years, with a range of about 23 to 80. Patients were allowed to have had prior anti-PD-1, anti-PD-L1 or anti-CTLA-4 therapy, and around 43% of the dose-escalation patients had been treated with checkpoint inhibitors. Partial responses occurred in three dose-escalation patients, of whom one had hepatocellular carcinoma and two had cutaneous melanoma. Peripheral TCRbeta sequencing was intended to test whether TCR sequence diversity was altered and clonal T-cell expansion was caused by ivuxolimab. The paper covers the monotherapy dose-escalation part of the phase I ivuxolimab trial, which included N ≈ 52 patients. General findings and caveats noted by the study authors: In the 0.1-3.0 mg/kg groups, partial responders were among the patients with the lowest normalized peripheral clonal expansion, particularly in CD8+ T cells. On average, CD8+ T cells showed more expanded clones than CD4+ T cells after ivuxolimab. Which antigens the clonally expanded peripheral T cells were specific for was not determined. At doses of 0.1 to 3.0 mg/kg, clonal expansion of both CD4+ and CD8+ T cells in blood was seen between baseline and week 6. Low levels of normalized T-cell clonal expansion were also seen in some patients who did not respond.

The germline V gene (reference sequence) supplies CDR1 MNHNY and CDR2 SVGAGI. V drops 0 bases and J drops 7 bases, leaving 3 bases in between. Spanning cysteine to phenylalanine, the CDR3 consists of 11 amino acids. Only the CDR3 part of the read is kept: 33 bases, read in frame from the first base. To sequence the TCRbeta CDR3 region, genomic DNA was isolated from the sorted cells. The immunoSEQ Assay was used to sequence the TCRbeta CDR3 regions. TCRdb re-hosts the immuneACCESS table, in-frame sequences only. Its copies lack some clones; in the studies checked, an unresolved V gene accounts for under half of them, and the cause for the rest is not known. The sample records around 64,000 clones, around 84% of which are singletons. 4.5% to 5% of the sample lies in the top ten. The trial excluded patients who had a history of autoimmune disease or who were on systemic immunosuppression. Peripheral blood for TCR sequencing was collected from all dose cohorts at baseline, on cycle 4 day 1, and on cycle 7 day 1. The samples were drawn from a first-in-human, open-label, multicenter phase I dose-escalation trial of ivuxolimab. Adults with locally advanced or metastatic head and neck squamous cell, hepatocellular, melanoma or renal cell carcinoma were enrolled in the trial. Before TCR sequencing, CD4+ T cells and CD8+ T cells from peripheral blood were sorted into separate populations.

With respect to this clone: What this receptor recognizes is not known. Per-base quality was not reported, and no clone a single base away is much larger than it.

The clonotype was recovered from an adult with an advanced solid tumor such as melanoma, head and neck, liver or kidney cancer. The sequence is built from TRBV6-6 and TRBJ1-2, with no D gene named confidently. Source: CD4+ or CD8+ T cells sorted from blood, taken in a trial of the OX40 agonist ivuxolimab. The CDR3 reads CASSYSAGYTF. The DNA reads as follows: TGTGCCAGCAGTTACTCGGCTGGCTACACCTTC.